These 25 T cell receptor beta chains came from one sample sequenced in a study of cytomegalovirus exposure and HLA in healthy donors. Profiled with immunoSEQ multiplex PCR; TCRdb holds only in-frame clones, not every one. Of 200,000 to 250,000 clones in the sample, roughly 87% are singletons; the top ten hold around 12%. The sample comprised PBMCs. These receptor sequences come from a man in his late teens or twenties in good health and CMV-seropositive.

CDR3 nucleotides: TGTGCCAGCAGTCTCCGGTTGAACACTGAAGCTTTCTTT. As protein: CASSLRLNTEAFF. The rearrangement uses TRBV28 and TRBJ1-1; D not resolved. V dropped 5 bases and J dropped 0 bases, with 7 bases sitting between them. The CDR3 extends over 13 amino acids. Germline V CDR1 and CDR2: MDHEN, SYDVKM.

The rearrangement links TRBV4-3 to TRBJ1-2; no clear D. The germline CDR1 and CDR2 sequences are LGHNA and YSLEER. CDR3 length equals 15 residues. V lost 0 bases and J lost 0, with 8 bases in between. CDR3 protein: CASSQDSTTNYGYTF. CDR3 sequence (DNA): TGCGCCAGCAGCCAAGATTCTACAACTAACTATGGCTACACCTTC.

This clone has more than one count but fewer than ten. This chain links TRBV18 with TRBJ2-2; maybe TRBD2 (5 bases). CDR1 and CDR2 from the germline V gene are KGHSH and LQKENI. The CDR3 is 16 amino acids. Trimming removed 0 bases from V and 4 bases from J, with 12 bases in between. The CDR3 spells CASSPPGSGLTGELFF. Written as DNA, the CDR3 is TGTGCCAGCTCACCACCGGGGTCAGGACTCACCGGGGAGCTGTTTTTT.

This sequence joins TRBV6-1 and TRBJ2-1; D possibly corresponds to TRBD2 (5 bases). CDR1 is MNHNS and CDR2 is SASEGT in the germline V gene. V lost 6 bases and J lost 5, with 14 bases in between. The CDR3 extends over 14 amino acids. The CDR3 loop reads CASSQAGLHNEQFF. The DNA of the CDR3 is TGTGCCAGCAGCCAAGCAGGACTGCACAATGAGCAGTTCTTC.

The gene calls are TRBV19 and TRBJ2-2; 16 bases align to TRBD2. V lost 5 bases and J lost 5; bases outside the gene matches: 5. The CDR3 runs to 17 residues. The germline gives CDR1 LNHDA, CDR2 SQIVND (reference sequence). DNA of the CDR3: TGTGCCAGTAGTTCGGGACTAGCGGGAGGGCCAACCGGGGAGCTGTTTTTT. Translating gives CASSSGLAGGPTGELFF.

The chain joins TRBV9 to TRBJ2-1; 9 positions match TRBD2. The CDR3 extends over 17 amino acids. The V segment lost 0 bases and the J segment 2 bases; nucleotides outside the gene matches: 6. The germline V gene has CDR1 SGDLS and CDR2 YYNGEE. The CDR3 nucleotides read TGTGCCAGCAGCGTAGGCGGGGTAGCGGGAGCCTACAATGAGCAGTTCTTC. It yields the protein CASSVGGVAGAYNEQFF.

The chain couples TRBV28 to TRBJ2-7, with a tentative D call TRBD1 (5 bases). Germline lookup yields CDR1 MDHEN and CDR2 SYDVKM. The CDR3 extends over 13 amino acids. V was clipped by 6 bases and J by 2 bases, with 11 bases between them. The CDR3: CASRPPDTYEQYF. DNA of the CDR3: TGTGCCAGCAGGCCGCCGGACACCTACGAGCAGTACTTC.

The chain links TRBV18 to TRBJ2-7; a weak D match, TRBD1 (6 bases). Per germline, CDR1 KGHSH and CDR2 LQKENI. V shed 4 bases and J shed 2 bases, with 12 bases lying between them. The CDR3 is made up of 14 amino acids. CDR3 protein: CASSHSQGTYEQYF. CDR3 DNA: TGTGCCAGCTCACATTCACAGGGTACCTACGAGCAGTACTTC.

The V call is TRBV5-1, the J call TRBJ2-7; D is unresolved. Germline loops: CDR1 SGHRS, CDR2 YFSETQ. V was clipped by 0 bases and J by 6 bases, with 13 bases between them. CDR3 length: 14 residues. CDR3 sequence: CASSLGGLHSEQYF. In DNA, the CDR3 is TGCGCCAGCAGCTTGGGCGGCCTCCACTCCGAGCAGTACTTC.

Points on this clone: The same CDR3 also results from other DNA sequences found in this sample. The chain recombines TRBV5-1 with TRBJ1-5; a weak D match, TRBD1 (6 bases). With 0 bases removed from V and 4 bases from J, the gap between germline ends came to 11 bases. This CDR3 comprises 15 residues. Germline V gene lookup returns CDR1 SGHRS and CDR2 YFSETQ. CDR3 DNA sequence: TGCGCCAGCAGCTTGGAGGGGGAGGGGAATCAGCCCCAGCATTTT. As protein: CASSLEGEGNQPQHF.

The chain carries TRBV18 and TRBJ2-7, with a tentative D call TRBD1 (6 bases). CDR3 length equals 14 residues. Germline CDR1 reads KGHSH; CDR2 reads LQKENI. V lost 5 bases and J 4 bases, leaving 15 bases between the germline ends. CDR3 bases: TGTGCCAGCTCAGCTCGACAGGTCCCATACGAGCAGTACTTC. As protein: CASSARQVPYEQYF.

This chain joins TRBV14 and TRBJ2-7; D possibly corresponds to TRBD2 (6 bases). From germline, CDR1 is SGHDN and CDR2 FVKESK. There are 15 residues in the CDR3. Between the trimmed V and J ends, which lost 1 base and 4 bases, there was a span of 14 bases. The CDR3 here is CASSQVGGSEYEQYF. CDR3 in DNA: TGTGCCAGCAGCCAAGTGGGGGGTAGCGAATACGAGCAGTACTTC.

J is TRBJ2-7 and V is TRBV5-1, with a weak D call TRBD2 (5 bases). CDR3 length: 17 residues. Per the germline V gene, CDR1 is SGHRS and CDR2 is YFSETQ. V dropped 3 bases and J dropped 2 bases, with 21 bases sitting between them. CDR3 amino acids: CASSSSGPSDRTYEQYF. The CDR3 bases are TGCGCCAGCAGCTCCAGCGGACCTTCCGACCGAACCTACGAGCAGTACTTC.

The chain recombines TRBV6-5 with TRBJ2-7; TRBD2 matches 13 bases. The V and J ends lost 6 bases and 5 bases, in that order; junction bases with no gene match: 7. CDR3 length: 15 amino acids. CDR1 is MNHEY, CDR2 SVGAGI, per germline. The CDR3 DNA reads TGTGCCAGCAGGGACACGACTAGCGGGAGGAACGAGCAGTACTTC. Its translation: CASRDTTSGRNEQYF.

J is TRBJ1-3 and V is TRBV6-6; D uncertain. Deletions cut 6 bases from V and 0 bases from J, with 15 bases between. Germline CDR1 MNHNY, CDR2 SVGAGI (reference sequence). CDR3 length: 16 residues. CDR3 DNA: TGTGCCAGCAGAGATCCGGCCGTGAGCTCTGGAAACACCATATATTTT. This gives the protein CASRDPAVSSGNTIYF.

V and J are TRBV27 and TRBJ2-7, with 8 bases lining up with TRBD1. Germline CDR1 is MNHEY and CDR2 is SMNVEV (reference sequence). This CDR3 has 15 residues. Trimming at V came to 1 base and at J to 8 bases, leaving 10 bases not matched to a gene. The CDR3 nucleotides are TGTGCCAGCAGTTTATTGTCAGGGGGCTTCGAGCAGCAGTACTTC. Protein: CASSLLSGGFEQQYF.

This clone was detected once. The chain joins TRBV7-9 to TRBJ1-2; D is possibly TRBD1 (6 bases). Trimming removed 5 bases at V and 8 bases at J, with 15 bases between. CDR1 SEHNR and CDR2 FQNEAQ come from the germline V gene (reference sequence). The CDR3 sequence is 13 residues long. CDR3 sequence (DNA): TGTGCCAGCAGCCCAGGGGTCGGGGGCGGCTACACCTTC. Amino acids: CASSPGVGGGYTF. Full variable domain (outside the CDR3, taken from reference TRBV7-9 and TRBJ1-2): DTGVSQNPRHKITKRGQNVTFRCDPISEHNRLYWYRQTLGQGPEFLTYFQNEAQLEKSRLLSDRFSAERPKGSFSTLEIQRTEQGDSAMYLCASSPGVGGGYTFGSGTRLTVV.

This chain connects TRBV5-1 to TRBJ2-7; D is undetermined. V lost 0 bases and J lost 3, with 4 bases in between. The V gene's germline CDR1 is SGHRS and CDR2 YFSETQ. This CDR3 has 12 residues. The CDR3 bases are TGCGCCAGCAGCTTGGATATCTACGAGCAGTACTTC. This sequence encodes CASSLDIYEQYF.

The chain is built from TRBV27 and TRBJ1-2, with D maybe TRBD1 (5 bases). The germline gives CDR1 MNHEY, CDR2 SMNVEV (reference sequence). This CDR3 contains 15 residues. V was cut by 6 bases and J by 4 bases, with 18 bases left in between. This chain's CDR3 is CASRTGGNPGYGYTF. CDR3 DNA sequence: TGTGCCAGCAGGACGGGGGGAAATCCAGGCTATGGCTACACCTTC.

The chain employs TRBV4-2 and TRBJ2-1; 8 nucleotides align to TRBD2. V shed 1 base, J shed 7 bases, and the junction held 24 bases outside the gene matches. There are 21 residues in the CDR3. The germline V gene encodes CDR1 LGHNA and CDR2 YNFKEQ. The CDR3 loop reads CASSQGRKPLLSGRHPNEQFF. Here the CDR3 DNA reads TGTGCCAGCAGCCAAGGCCGGAAACCCCTGTTGAGCGGGAGACACCCTAATGAGCAGTTCTTC.

The chain has TRBV29-1 and TRBJ2-7, with 7 bases lining up with TRBD1. J lost 3 bases, V lost 5 bases, and 10 bases had no gene match. The CDR3 extends over 14 amino acids. In germline, CDR1 is SQVTM, CDR2 ANQGSEA. The CDR3 loop is CSVSGQDTNYEQYF. CDR3 DNA: TGCAGCGTTTCAGGACAGGACACTAACTACGAGCAGTACTTC.

This clone was recorded only once. The chain recombines TRBV10-1 with TRBJ2-5; D uncertain. The CDR3 totals 15 residues. V shed 3 bases and J shed 5 bases, with 16 bases lying between them. Germline values: CDR1 WNHNN, CDR2 SYGVQD (reference sequence). The CDR3 loop is CASSDDHDPLETQYF. As DNA, the CDR3 is TGCGCCAGCAGTGATGACCACGATCCCCTCGAGACCCAGTACTTC.

V and J are TRBV7-9 and TRBJ2-7; 9 bases fit TRBD2. V trimming: 8 bases; J trimming: 2 bases; junction bases outside the gene matches: 10. The CDR3 covers 15 residues. Germline assignment: CDR1 SEHNR and CDR2 FQNEAQ (reference sequence). The CDR3 coding sequence is TGTGCCAGCCTGGGACTAGCAGAGCCTCCCTACGAGCAGTACTTC. Translated: CASLGLAEPPYEQYF.

This chain links TRBV15 with TRBJ1-2, with 7 bases that match TRBD1. Germline CDR1 reads LNHNV; CDR2 reads YYDKDF (reference sequence). V lost 2 bases, J lost 8 bases, and 5 bases stayed unmatched. The CDR3 consists of 13 residues. The CDR3 bases are TGTGCCACCAGCAGACAGGGGGTTCCAGGCTACACCTTC. It is translated as CATSRQGVPGYTF.

V usage is TRBV20-1 and J usage is TRBJ2-1, with D perhaps given as TRBD1 or TRBD2 (5 bases each). The V end was cut by 3 bases, the J end by 9 bases, with 6 bases between. Germline CDR1 and CDR2: DFQATT and SNEGSKA (reference sequence). The CDR3 runs to 10 residues. CDR3 protein: CSARRGEQFF. Written as DNA, the CDR3 is TGCAGTGCTAGGAGGGGTGAGCAGTTCTTC.